Listed below are T cell receptor beta chains from one sample, sequenced in a study of graft-versus-host responses after intestinal transplantation. Here immunoSEQ multiplex PCR was the method, and the copy in TCRdb shows in-frame clones only, minus some. This sample has around 89,000 clones, with around 90% found just once. Their antigens remain unidentified. Sequenced here: unstimulated CD8+ T cells sorted from spleen or lymph node cells, sampled before transplant. The receptors originated from a human donor who was the organ donor for an intestinal transplant. Each CDR3 is given with its conserved first and last residue. Fields, in order: J gene, clone size, V gene, CDR3 protein. Clone size is stated in some rows and not others, as once, few, many or a class when expanded.

>TRBJ2-7|once|TRBV4-3
CASSQARTGVYEQYF
>TRBJ1-2|-|TRBV27
CASGPRDRGLGYTF
>TRBJ2-7|-|TRBV18
CASSPLGSTGEQYF
>TRBJ2-3|-|TRBV2
CASPPLVGTDTQYF
>TRBJ2-7|-|TRBV7-8
CASSLGPESSYEQYF
>TRBJ2-2|once|TRBV25-1
CASSEPTPNTGELFF
>TRBJ1-4|once|TRBV7-2
CASSLGVGAEKLFF
>TRBJ2-3|-|TRBV6-1
CASFKRGGRRDTQYF
>TRBJ2-1|-|TRBV27
CASTNRVDEQFF
>TRBJ1-1|-|TRBV11-2
CASRQGAIEAFF
>TRBJ1-1|-|TRBV30
CAWKGSAGLRTEAFF
>TRBJ2-6|-|TRBV7-8
CASSLSPGTGGAKNSGANVLTF
>TRBJ2-1|once|TRBV4-2
CASSQIAGGDNEQFF
>TRBJ1-1|-|TRBV6-5
CASTETYRGRTEAFF
>TRBJ2-1|-|TRBV9
CASSATSGGYLQFF
>TRBJ2-3|-|TRBV13
CASRIAGAHTDTQYF
>TRBJ1-6|once|TRBV6-1
CASSEALGTSYNSPLHF
>TRBJ2-5|-|TRBV9
CASSGQGAWETQYF
>TRBJ1-6|-|TRBV10-3
CAISPGAVYNSPLHF
>TRBJ2-4|few|TRBV21-1
CASSKVLGQGELYIQYF